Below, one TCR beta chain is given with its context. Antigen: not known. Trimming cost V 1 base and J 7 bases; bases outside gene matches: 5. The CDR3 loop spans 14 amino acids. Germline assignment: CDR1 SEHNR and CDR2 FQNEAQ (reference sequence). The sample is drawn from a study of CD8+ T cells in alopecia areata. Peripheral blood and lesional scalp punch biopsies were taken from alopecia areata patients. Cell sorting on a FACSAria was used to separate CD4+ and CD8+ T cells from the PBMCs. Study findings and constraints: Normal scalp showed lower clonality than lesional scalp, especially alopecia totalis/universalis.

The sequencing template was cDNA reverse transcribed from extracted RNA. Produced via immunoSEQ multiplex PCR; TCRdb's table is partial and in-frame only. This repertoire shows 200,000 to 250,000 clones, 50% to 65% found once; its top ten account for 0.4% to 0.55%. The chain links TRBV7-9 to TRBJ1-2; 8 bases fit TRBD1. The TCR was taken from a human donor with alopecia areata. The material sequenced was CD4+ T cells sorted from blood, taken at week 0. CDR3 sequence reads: CASSLENRGTGYTF. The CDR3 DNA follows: TGTGCCAGCAGCTTAGAGAACAGGGGGACTGGCTACACCTTC.